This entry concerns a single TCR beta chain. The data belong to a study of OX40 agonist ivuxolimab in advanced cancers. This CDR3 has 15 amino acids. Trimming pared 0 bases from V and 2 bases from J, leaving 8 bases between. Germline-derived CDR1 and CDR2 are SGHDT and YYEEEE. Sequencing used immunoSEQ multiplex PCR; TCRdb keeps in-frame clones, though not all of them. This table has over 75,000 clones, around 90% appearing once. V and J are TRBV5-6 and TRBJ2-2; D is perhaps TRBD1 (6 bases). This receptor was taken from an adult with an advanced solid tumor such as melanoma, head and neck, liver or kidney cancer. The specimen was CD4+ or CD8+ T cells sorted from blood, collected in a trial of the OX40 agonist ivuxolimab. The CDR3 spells CASSLDRDNTGELFF. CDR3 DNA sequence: TGTGCCAGCAGCTTGGACAGGGATAACACCGGGGAGCTGTTTTTT.